The 2 T cell receptor beta chains in this list originate from one sample, sequenced in a study of T cells in Graves' hyperthyroidism and ophthalmopathy. RNA transcripts were the template for amplifying TCR beta CDR3 regions. The TCR CDR3 first-round RT-PCR relied on the HTBI primer set. TCRdb fed the multiplex PCR reads into MiXCR, producing one record per CDR3 protein. The table shows about 740,000 distinct CDR3 sequences, with 14% occurring only once. Sequenced: blood. These receptors were taken from a woman aged 18 to 35 with Graves' hyperthyroidism.

This clonotype was counted between two and nine times. V gene TRBV12-3 or TRBV12-4 combines with J gene TRBJ1-5, with D possibly TRBD1 on 6 matching bases. The V gene lost 1 base and the J gene lost 7 bases, with 11 bases spanning the gap. CDR3 length equals 14 residues. The CDR3 here is CASSLEQGSQPQHF. CDR3 nucleotide sequence: TGTGCCAGCAGTTTAGAACAGGGTAGCCAGCCCCAGCATTTT.

Points on this clonotype: Lacking the conserved final phenylalanine or tryptophan, this CDR3 likely reflects a read error. V usage is TRBV5-1 and J usage is TRBJ2-1, with D unresolved. CDR1 and CDR2 (germline): SGHRS, YFSETQ. The germline V and J ends were trimmed by 6 bases and 5 bases, with 6 bases remaining between them. CDR3 length equals 11 residues. The DNA for the CDR3 is TGCGCCAGCACCCAGAACAATGAGCAGTTCCTC. Encoded protein: CASTQNNEQFL.